This T cell receptor beta chain was recovered during a study of cytomegalovirus exposure and HLA in healthy donors. Overall study: Both the 120 or so validation repertoires and the approximately 670 first-cohort repertoires used the same platform, as reported by a later analysis. Findings and caveats of the study: Reports indicated that the classifier achieved high specificity and sensitivity in diagnosing cytomegalovirus status. Cytomegalovirus-associated TCR beta chains were listed, numbering more than 150.

V lost 8 bases, J lost 5 bases, and 10 bases stayed unmatched. CDR1 and CDR2 (germline): GTSNPN, SVGIG (reference sequence). The CDR3 spans 14 residues. Concerning this clone: The antigen is unknown.

The data were produced by immunoSEQ multiplex PCR, yet TCRdb's version contains in-frame clones alone and is incomplete. The table records about 100,000 clones, under 85% of them present only once. The chain uses TRBV30 and TRBJ2-5; 11 positions agree with TRBD2. The sample taken for sequencing was PBMCs. The source of this sequence is a woman aged 18-29 years in good health and CMV-seronegative. CDR3 amino acids: CAGLAGGPGETQYF. As DNA, the CDR3 is TGTGCCGGATTAGCGGGGGGGCCGGGGGAGACCCAGTACTTC.